Listed here are 20 T cell receptor beta chains from one sample, sequenced in a study of T cells in Graves' hyperthyroidism and ophthalmopathy. Amplified TCR beta CDR3 regions derived from RNA transcripts. Primed by the HTBI set, a first-round RT-PCR was run on the TCR CDR3. TCRdb re-derived calls from the multiplex PCR reads in MiXCR, one entry per CDR3 protein. The data show about 350,000 distinct CDR3 sequences, about 15% seen once. The sequenced material came from blood. The receptor set was obtained from a woman in her 30s with Graves' hyperthyroidism that later progressed to Graves' ophthalmopathy.

In its sample, this clonotype was seen a few times. V gene TRBV16 combines with J gene TRBJ2-6; no firm D call. V was shortened by 0 bases and J by 4 bases, with 10 bases between the two germline ends. This CDR3 has 16 amino acids. The germline CDR1 and CDR2 sequences are KGHSY and FQNENV. The CDR3 sequence is CASSQSKGIGANVLTF. The DNA for the CDR3 is TGTGCCAGCAGCCAATCTAAAGGGATAGGGGCCAACGTCCTGACTTTC. Using reference TRBV16 and TRBJ2-6 for the parts outside the CDR3, the full variable domain is GEEVAQTPKHLVRGEGQKAKLYCAPIKGHSYVFWYQQVLKNEFKFLISFQNENVFDETGMPKERFSAKCLPNSPCSLEIQATKLEDSAVYFCASSQSKGIGANVLTFGAGSRLTVL.

DNA for the CDR3: TGTGCCAGCAGCCCACAGGAGAGGTATGGCTACACCTTC. Encoded protein: CASSPQERYGYTF. The chain links TRBV3-1 to TRBJ1-2; the D gene is possibly TRBD1 (5 bases). CDR1 and CDR2 (germline): LGHDT, YNNKEL (reference sequence). Trimming removed 4 bases at V and 5 bases at J, with 11 bases between. The CDR3 loop spans 13 amino acids.

This clonotype was detected a few times. This chain uses TRBV24-1 with TRBJ2-1; 9 bases line up with TRBD1. CDR3 length: 17 residues. CDR1 KGHDR and CDR2 SFDVKD come from the germline V gene. J lost 5 bases, V lost 4 bases, and 11 bases had no gene match. The DNA for the CDR3 is TGTGCCACCAGTGACCCAACCCCGGGACAGGGACACAATGAGCAGTTCTTC. Translated, it gives CATSDPTPGQGHNEQFF.

This clonotype was recorded at least ten times. The V gene is TRBV20-1, the J gene TRBJ2-3, with 7 bases identical to TRBD2. Losses at the gene ends were 5 bases for V and 3 bases for J; bases not matched to a gene: 11. The germline CDR1 and CDR2 sequences are DFQATT and SNEGSKA (reference sequence). The CDR3 is made up of 15 amino acids. The CDR3 region has the DNA TGCAGTGCTTTCCGTGGGGGGGTCGTGACAGATACGCAGTATTTT. Its protein product is CSAFRGGVVTDTQYF.

The V gene is TRBV6-1, the J gene TRBJ2-6, with unresolved D. The CDR3 runs to 16 residues. Trimming left V 6 bases short and J 0 bases short, with 12 bases between. Germline V gives CDR1 MNHNS, CDR2 SASEGT. In DNA, the CDR3 is TGTGCCAGCAGGCCCATGGGGTTCTCTGGGGCCAACGTCCTGACTTTC. This codes for CASRPMGFSGANVLTF.

The chain couples TRBV6-5 to TRBJ1-1; D remains ambiguous. V lost 0 bases and J lost 1, with 12 bases in between. Germline CDR1 and CDR2: MNHEY and SVGAGI. The CDR3 has 16 residues. The CDR3 protein is CASSYSRALKNTEAFF. DNA for the CDR3: TGTGCCAGCAGTTACTCCCGAGCTTTGAAGAACACTGAAGCTTTCTTT.

This clonotype has at least ten counts. In nucleotides, the CDR3 is TGTGCCTGGAGATCCGCCGGGGGCGCGGTGCATGGCTACACCTTC. This gives the protein CAWRSAGGAVHGYTF. The rearrangement joins TRBV30 to TRBJ1-2, with a weak D call TRBD1 (6 bases). The V end lost 3 bases, the J end lost 6 bases, and 20 bases lay between the germline ends. This CDR3 comprises 15 residues. Germline CDR1 reads GTSNPN; CDR2 reads SVGIG (reference sequence).

This clonotype has a count of ten or more. The chain carries TRBV19 and TRBJ2-1, with 7 nucleotides matching TRBD2. V lost 3 bases, J lost 3 bases, and 11 bases stayed unmatched. The length of the CDR3 is 17 residues. From germline, CDR1 is LNHDA and CDR2 SQIVND (reference sequence). Here the CDR3 DNA reads TGTGCCAGTAGTATTAAGCGGGGAGGGATAAGCTACAATGAGCAGTTCTTC. It codes for CASSIKRGGISYNEQFF.

In regard to this clonotype: This may arise from a read error, as a much more abundant clone is one base away. The DNA is left out, because the CDR3 cannot be placed on it with certainty; the CDR3 is given as TCRdb lists it. The chain uses TRBV2 and TRBJ1-2; TRBD1, the D gene given by the table, was not confirmed from the DNA. Germline loops: CDR1 SNHLY, CDR2 FYNNEI. The CDR3 region is 13 residues in length, termini included. The CDR3 loop is CASHERENYGCTF.

This chain connects TRBV6-1 to TRBJ2-7, with D possibly matching TRBD2 (7 bases). Looked up from germline, CDR1 is MNHNS and CDR2 is SASEGT. This CDR3 region has 15 residues. Trimming shortened V by 7 bases and J by 3 bases, and 19 bases separated the two germline ends. CDR3 region: CASILGGGLSYEQYF. The CDR3 nucleotides read TGTGCCAGCATTCTAGGGGGGGGCCTCAGCTACGAGCAGTACTTC.

This clonotype has ten or more counts. J is TRBJ2-3 and V is TRBV28, with a weak D call TRBD2 (5 bases). This CDR3 comprises 15 residues. Germline values: CDR1 MDHEN, CDR2 SYDVKM. Trimming removed 5 bases at V and 2 bases at J, with 14 bases between. DNA of the CDR3: TGTGCCAGCAGTATACGGGGTGGGTTCACAGATACGCAGTATTTT. Protein product: CASSIRGGFTDTQYF.

This clonotype was seen ten or more times. The chain uses TRBV2 and TRBJ2-1, with D possibly TRBD1 on 5 matching bases. Germline V gene lookup returns CDR1 SNHLY and CDR2 FYNNEI. The CDR3 runs 14 residues. Trimming pared 11 bases from V and 6 bases from J, leaving 20 bases between. The CDR3: CACDDTERGNEQFF. The CDR3 nucleotides are TGTGCCTGCGATGACACCGAAAGGGGCAATGAGCAGTTCTTC.

This clonotype has at least ten counts. One end of the junction does not line up with germline, which may come from a read error. The rearrangement uses TRBV6-1 and TRBJ2-7; D could derive from TRBD1 or TRBD2 (5 bases each). Germline CDR1 MNHNS, CDR2 SASEGT. This CDR3 has 16 residues. CDR3 in DNA: TGTGCCAGCAGTAAAGCGGCCCTCCTGGGGCACCACGAGCAGTACTTC. This sequence encodes CASSKAALLGHHEQYF.

The J gene is TRBJ2-1, the V gene TRBV2, with D possibly matching TRBD2 (5 bases). The germline gives CDR1 SNHLY, CDR2 FYNNEI. Trimming left V 0 bases short and J 4 bases short, with 13 bases between. The CDR3 covers 16 residues. The CDR3 bases are TGTGCCAGCAGTGAAGCGCGGAGGACGGTTTACAATGAGCAGTTCTTC. It yields the protein CASSEARRTVYNEQFF.

This clonotype was recorded at least ten times. This sequence joins TRBV28 and TRBJ1-1, with TRBD1 matching 7 bases. The CDR3 has 15 amino acids. CDR1 MDHEN and CDR2 SYDVKM come from the germline V gene. Germline trimming cut 2 bases from V and 5 bases from J; bases unmatched to any gene: 8. CDR3 amino acids: CASSLSRGPVTEAFF. The DNA of the CDR3 is TGTGCCAGCAGTTTAAGTAGGGGGCCGGTGACTGAAGCTTTCTTT.

The chain is built from TRBV11-2 and TRBJ2-2, with D unresolved. Germline CDR1 is SGHAT and CDR2 is FQNNGV. With 5 bases removed from V and 2 bases from J, the gap between germline ends came to 21 bases. This CDR3 contains 18 residues. The CDR3 nucleotides read TGTGCCAGCAGCCAAGTCGTAGGGTTGGTGTATAACACCGGGGAGCTGTTTTTT. This gives the protein CASSQVVGLVYNTGELFF.

This clonotype showed up just a few times. J is TRBJ2-2 and V is TRBV18; unclear D gene. Germline V gene sequence: CDR1 KGHSH, CDR2 LQKENI. The CDR3 consists of 15 residues. Trimming removed 1 base from V and 2 bases from J, with 8 bases in between. The CDR3 reads CASSPQGTNTGELFF. CDR3 nucleotides: TGTGCCAGCTCACCACAGGGCACTAACACCGGGGAGCTGTTTTTT.

This clonotype was seen many times. The chain links TRBV6-1 to TRBJ1-6, with D maybe TRBD1 (6 bases). Germline-derived CDR1 and CDR2 are MNHNS and SASEGT. CDR3 length equals 15 residues. The ends were cut back, 5 bases at V and 6 bases at J, with 14 bases in the middle. CDR3 in amino acids: CASSSIGQSNSPLHF. DNA of the CDR3: TGTGCCAGCAGTTCCATAGGACAGAGTAATTCACCCCTCCACTTT.

V is TRBV7-9 and J is TRBJ2-7; 12 nucleotides line up with TRBD1. There are 15 residues in the CDR3. Germline trimming cut 5 bases from V and 5 bases from J; bases unmatched to any gene: 7. Germline V gene data show CDR1 as SEHNR and CDR2 as FQNEAQ (reference sequence). The CDR3 DNA is TGTGCCAGCAGCCCGGGACAGGGGGCGAAAAACGAGCAGTACTTC. The encoded protein is CASSPGQGAKNEQYF.

This clonotype has more than one count but fewer than ten. The chain joins TRBV28 to TRBJ1-5; D not resolved. The CDR3 covers 16 residues. Trimming pared 2 bases from V and 0 bases from J, leaving 11 bases between. The germline CDR1 and CDR2 sequences are MDHEN and SYDVKM. The CDR3 DNA follows: TGTGCCAGCAGTTTACTCAAAACGAGTAGCAATCAGCCCCAGCATTTT. Encoded protein: CASSLLKTSSNQPQHF.